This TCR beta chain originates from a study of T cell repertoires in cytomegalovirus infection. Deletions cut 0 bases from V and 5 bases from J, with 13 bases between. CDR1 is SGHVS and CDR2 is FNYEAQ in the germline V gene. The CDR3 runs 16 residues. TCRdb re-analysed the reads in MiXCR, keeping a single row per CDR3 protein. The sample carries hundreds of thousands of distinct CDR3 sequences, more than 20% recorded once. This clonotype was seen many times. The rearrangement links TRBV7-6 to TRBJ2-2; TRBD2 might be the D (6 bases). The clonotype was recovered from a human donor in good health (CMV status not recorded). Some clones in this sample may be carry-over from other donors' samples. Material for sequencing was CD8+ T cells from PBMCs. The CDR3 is CASSLAGLRWTGELFF. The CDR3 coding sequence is TGTGCCAGCAGCTTAGCAGGACTACGATGGACCGGGGAGCTGTTTTTT.